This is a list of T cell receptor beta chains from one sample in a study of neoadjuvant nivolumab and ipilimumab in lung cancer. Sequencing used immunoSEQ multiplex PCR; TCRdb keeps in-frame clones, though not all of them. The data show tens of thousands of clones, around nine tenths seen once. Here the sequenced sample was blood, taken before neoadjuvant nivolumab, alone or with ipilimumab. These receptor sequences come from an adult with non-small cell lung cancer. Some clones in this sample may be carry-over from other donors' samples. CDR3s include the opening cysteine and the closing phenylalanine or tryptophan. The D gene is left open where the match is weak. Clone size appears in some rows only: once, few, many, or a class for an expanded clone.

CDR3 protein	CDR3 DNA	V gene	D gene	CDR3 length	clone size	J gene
CASGGQVNSGNTIYF	TGCGCCAGCGGGGGACAGGTGAACTCTGGAAACACCATATATTTT	TRBV4-3	TRBD1	15	NA	TRBJ1-3
CASSDSDRGTGELFF	TGTGCCAGCAGTGACTCTGACAGGGGCACCGGGGAGCTGTTTTTT	TRBV6-4	TRBD1	15	few	TRBJ2-2
CASITRLGENQPQHF	TGTGCCAGTATAACCAGGTTGGGGGAAAATCAGCCCCAGCATTTT	TRBV19	NA	15	NA	TRBJ1-5
CASTEGTGGTDTQYF	TGCGCCAGCACCGAGGGGACAGGGGGCACAGATACGCAGTATTTT	TRBV10-1	TRBD1	15	few	TRBJ2-3
CSVAPLSAQGTQYF	TGCAGCGTTGCCCCTCTATCGGCACAAGGTACGCAGTATTTT	TRBV29-1	NA	14	NA	TRBJ2-3
CASSLETGAHEQFF	TGTGCCAGCAGCTTGGAGACAGGAGCACATGAGCAGTTCTTC	TRBV5-4	NA	14	NA	TRBJ2-1
CASSPPTREAFF	TGTGCCAGCTCACCACCGACCCGGGAAGCTTTCTTT	TRBV18	NA	12	NA	TRBJ1-1
CASSLGRTGYSYEQYF	TGTGCCAGCAGCTTAGGTAGGACAGGTTACTCCTACGAGCAGTACTTC	TRBV11-2	TRBD1	16	NA	TRBJ2-7
CASSSGTRPSGANVLTF	TGTGCCAGCAGCTCCGGGACGCGGCCCTCTGGGGCCAACGTCCTGACTTTC	TRBV5-4	NA	17	NA	TRBJ2-6
CAWTPTGGGKAFF	TGTGCCTGGACCCCGACAGGGGGCGGGAAAGCTTTCTTT	TRBV30	TRBD1	13	NA	TRBJ1-1
CASSKGGPNQPQHF	TGTGCCAGTAGTAAGGGGGGCCCAAATCAGCCCCAGCATTTT	TRBV19	NA	14	NA	TRBJ1-5
CASSQETGDAAFF	TGCGCCAGCAGCCAAGAAACTGGGGACGCGGCTTTCTTT	TRBV4-3	NA	13	NA	TRBJ1-1
CASSPSTPGANVLTF	TGTGCCAGCTCACCTTCGACACCTGGGGCCAACGTCCTGACTTTC	TRBV18	NA	15	NA	TRBJ2-6
CASSLDSGAENEQFF	TGTGCCAGCAGCCTAGATTCCGGGGCCGAGAATGAGCAGTTCTTC	TRBV11-2	NA	15	NA	TRBJ2-1
CASSQDGRGRLYGYTF	TGTGCCAGCAGCCAAGATGGGAGGGGGCGCCTCTATGGCTACACCTTC	TRBV14	TRBD1	16	NA	TRBJ1-2
CAWSVGGGNTIYF	TGTGCCTGGAGTGTTGGAGGCGGAAACACCATATATTTT	TRBV30	NA	13	NA	TRBJ1-3
CASIEGAGNTIYF	TGTGCCAGCATCGAGGGAGCTGGAAACACCATATATTTT	TRBV7-9	NA	13	NA	TRBJ1-3
CASSPTGLALETQYF	TGTGCCAGCAGCCCAACGGGACTAGCGTTAGAGACCCAGTACTTC	TRBV7-3	TRBD2	15	NA	TRBJ2-5
CASSSRGPETQYF	TGTGCCAGCAGCTCCAGGGGGCCAGAGACCCAGTACTTC	TRBV7-9	TRBD1	13	NA	TRBJ2-5
CASSLASSGRFTEQYF	TGCGCCAGCAGCTTGGCCTCTAGCGGGAGGTTTACTGAGCAGTACTTC	TRBV5-1	TRBD2	16	once	TRBJ2-7
CASSSRRGGETQYF	TGTGCCAGCAGCTCCCGCAGGGGGGGGGAGACCCAGTACTTC	TRBV7-2	NA	14	once	TRBJ2-5
CASSRGQGDTQYF	TGTGCCAGCAGCAGGGGACAGGGAGATACGCAGTATTTT	TRBV7-2	TRBD1	13	NA	TRBJ2-3
CASSLGFDTQYF	TGTGCCAGCAGCTTGGGGTTCGATACGCAGTATTTT	TRBV7-9	NA	12	NA	TRBJ2-3
CASSLSGTGRDEQYF	TGTGCCAGCAGCTTATCCGGGACAGGTCGCGACGAGCAGTACTTC	TRBV7-8	TRBD1	15	NA	TRBJ2-7
CASAQGAGGRNFYEQYF	TGTGCCAGCGCCCAGGGGGCAGGGGGGAGAAATTTCTACGAGCAGTACTTC	TRBV11-2	TRBD1	17	NA	TRBJ2-7
CASSSGLAGGPGNEQFF	TGTGCCAGCTCATCGGGACTAGCGGGAGGGCCCGGCAATGAGCAGTTCTTC	TRBV18	TRBD2	17	NA	TRBJ2-1
CASSLGGQGGEKLFF	TGTGCCAGCAGCTTAGGGGGACAGGGGGGAGAAAAACTGTTTTTT	TRBV7-2	TRBD1	15	NA	TRBJ1-4
CASSLGPPRPSGKGEQFF	TGTGCCAGCAGCTTGGGACCCCCCCGCCCGTCGGGCAAAGGTGAGCAGTTCTTC	TRBV5-6	NA	18	NA	TRBJ2-1
CASSPQSNQPQHF	TGTGCCAGCAGTCCACAGAGCAATCAGCCCCAGCATTTT	TRBV6-4	NA	13	NA	TRBJ1-5
CASSLATSEEKLFF	TGCGCCAGCAGCTTGGCGACCTCGGAGGAAAAACTGTTTTTT	TRBV5-1	NA	14	once	TRBJ1-4
CASSVELAGGEEFF	TGTGCCAGCAGCGTAGAGTTGGCAGGGGGCGAAGAGTTCTTC	TRBV9	TRBD1	14	NA	TRBJ2-1
CASSFGQGEAFF	TGTGCCAGCAGCTTTGGCCAGGGTGAAGCTTTCTTT	TRBV7-8	NA	12	NA	TRBJ1-1